This T cell receptor (beta chain) was captured by sequencing in a study of blood T cell repertoires in COVID-19 (TCRdb year 2020). As for the study more broadly: The collaborator samples originated in the United States, Italy and Spain and spanned the acute and convalescent phases of COVID-19. Where available, HLA class I and class II types were obtained from metadata supplied by the sample provider rather than from assay-based typing. The repertoires were released in a freely available public database intended as a resource for research on the immune response to SARS-CoV-2. The prospective study material was composed of cDNA or gDNA derived from T cells, B-cell-depleted T cells, or PBMCs. Deeply sampled blood TCRbeta repertoires from subjects exposed to, actively infected with, or recovered from COVID-19 were included in the dataset. The samples were drawn from the first 160 participants of the ongoing ImmuneRACE study and from under 1,500 subjects provided by 6 global collaborators. A de-identified subject ID, COVID-19 status, age in years and sex were almost always included in the sample metadata. On the study overall, not on this receptor specifically: The quantity of clinical and demographic metadata differed by source and by participant and was supplied without curation.

About this clone: Its specific antigen is unknown. No quality values exist for individual bases; no much larger clone is one base distant.

CDR1 and CDR2 are read off the germline V gene as SGDLS and YYNGEE. Germline trimming amounts to 0 bases on V and 6 bases on J, with 19 as the count of junction bases outside the gene matches. Counted from cysteine to phenylalanine, this CDR3 has 21 amino acids. The DNA shown is the 63-base CDR3, in frame from base 1. TCRbeta CDR3 regions were amplified from genomic DNA by means of the immunoSEQ Assay, a bias-controlled multiplex PCR. On the authors' methods: The number of nucleated cells in each sample was estimated by amplification of reference gene primers within the assay. Sequence reads were collapsed and filtered to measure the absolute abundance of every unique TCRbeta CDR3 rearrangement. Productive Simpson clonality was computed per sample as the square root of Simpson's diversity index over productive rearrangements. The table was pulled from immuneACCESS by TCRdb, which kept in-frame rearrangements only. Such tables lose some clones; where checked, under half of the loss comes from unresolved V genes, and the rest has no known cause. That table is the source of V, J and clone size, and D and trimming were worked out from the DNA. Across this sample there are approximately 100,000 clones, with roughly 90% seen only once. The ten largest clones add up to roughly 3.6% of the sample.

Each collaborating institution followed its own protocols to collect whole blood in K2EDTA tubes. Collaborator samples were shipped for TCRbeta analysis as frozen whole blood, isolated PBMCs, or DNA extracted from either sample type. Sequencing was performed on peripheral blood. This receptor chain uses TRBV9 and TRBJ2-2, with 11 middle bases fitting TRBD1. This clonotype originated in a woman aged 60-75 years with acute or convalescent COVID-19. The CDR3 sequence is CASSVGPIPTWTGGAPGELFF. The DNA sequence is TGTGCCAGCAGCGTAGGACCAATTCCTACTTGGACAGGGGGCGCCCCCGGGGAGCTGTTTTTT.